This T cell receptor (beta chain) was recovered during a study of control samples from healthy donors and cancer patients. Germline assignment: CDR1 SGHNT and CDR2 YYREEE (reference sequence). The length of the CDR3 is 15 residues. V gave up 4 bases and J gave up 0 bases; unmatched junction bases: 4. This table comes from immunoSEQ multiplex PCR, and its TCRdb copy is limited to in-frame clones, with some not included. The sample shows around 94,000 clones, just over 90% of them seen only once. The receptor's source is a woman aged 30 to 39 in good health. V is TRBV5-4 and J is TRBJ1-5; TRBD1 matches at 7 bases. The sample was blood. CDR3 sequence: CASSPGTDSNQPQHF. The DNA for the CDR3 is TGTGCCAGCAGCCCCGGGACAGATAGCAATCAGCCCCAGCATTTT.